This T cell receptor beta chain was retrieved from a study of regulatory T cells in long-lasting Graves disease. This clonotype appeared many times. The antigen remains unidentified. According to the study, TCR beta libraries were built with iRepertoire HTBI primers and CDR3-region Arm-PCR. From the multiplex PCR reads, TCRdb called clonotypes with MiXCR, one entry per CDR3 protein. The sample lists about 470,000 distinct CDR3 sequences, roughly 20% occurring once. The time point was: persistent/refractory GD, antithyroid drugs over 5 years with positive TRAb. PBMC RNA was the source of the TCR library. Recruitment took place at an endocrinology department in Xi'an, China. General study points: Limited sample numbers may have lowered accuracy. TCR diversity in persistent Graves' patients was below that of newly diagnosed ones.

The CDR3 sequence is 12 residues long. V was clipped by 7 bases and J by 6 bases; unmatched bases: 6. V gene TRBV12-3 or TRBV12-4 combines with J gene TRBJ2-7; the match to TRBD1 covers 7 bases. The specimen comprised peripheral blood mononuclear cells (PBMCs), sampled when the disease was refractory, from a patient treated with antithyroid drugs. The sequence was obtained from a female donor with Graves disease. In DNA form, the CDR3 reads TGTGCCAGCAACAAGGACAGGTCCGAGCAGTACTTC. Protein product: CASNKDRSEQYF.